Following are 32 T cell receptor beta chains from one sample sequenced in a study of blood T cell repertoires in COVID-19. The method was immunoSEQ multiplex PCR; TCRdb's version includes in-frame clones alone and lacks a portion of them. The sample comprises roughly 200,000 clones, about 85% of which are singletons, and about an eighth rests with the top ten. The sample consisted of peripheral blood. These receptors were obtained from a woman younger than 35 who had recovered from COVID-19.

The J gene is TRBJ2-7, the V gene TRBV10-3, with D tentatively TRBD2 (7 bases). The V and J ends lost 3 bases and 2 bases respectively, with 8 bases between them. The CDR3 has 13 amino acids. CDR1 ENHRY and CDR2 SYGVKD come from the germline V gene. DNA for the CDR3: TGTGCCATCAGTGACGGGGGGCCCTACGAGCAGTACTTC. As protein: CAISDGGPYEQYF.

The chain recombines TRBV30 with TRBJ1-2, with D uncertain. With 3 bases removed from V and 5 bases from J, the gap between germline ends came to 7 bases. CDR3 length: 11 residues. Looked up from germline, CDR1 is GTSNPN and CDR2 is SVGIG (reference sequence). Here the CDR3 DNA reads TGTGCCTGGAGAGACAAGTATGGCTACACCTTC. Its translation is CAWRDKYGYTF.

The chain combines TRBV15 with TRBJ1-4, with D possibly matching TRBD1 (5 bases). Germline CDR1 and CDR2: LNHNV and YYDKDF (reference sequence). V was cut by 1 base and J by 8 bases, with 23 bases left in between. The CDR3 runs 18 residues. This chain's CDR3 is CATSRGWARQGFSEKLFF. The CDR3 region has the DNA TGTGCCACCAGCAGAGGTTGGGCCAGGCAGGGATTTTCGGAAAAACTGTTTTTT.

V gene TRBV14 combines with J gene TRBJ1-1; tentatively, D is TRBD1 (6 bases). V was clipped by 2 bases and J by 9 bases, with 16 bases between them. Germline V gene lookup returns CDR1 SGHDN and CDR2 FVKESK. This CDR3 contains 14 residues. The CDR3 loop is CASSQSKSGEKAFF. The CDR3 DNA sequence: TGTGCCAGCAGCCAATCAAAATCAGGGGAAAAAGCTTTCTTT.

The chain recombines TRBV7-2 with TRBJ1-5, with TRBD1 matching 7 bases. V was pared by 1 base and J by 6 bases, with 9 bases of the junction left unmatched. Germline-derived CDR1 and CDR2 are SGHTA and FQGNSA. The CDR3 extends over 16 amino acids. CDR3 nucleotides: TGTGCCAGCAGCTTAGATGAGACAGGGTTTCTTCAGCCCCAGCATTTT. It translates to CASSLDETGFLQPQHF.

The V call is TRBV19, the J call TRBJ2-1; the match to TRBD2 covers 7 bases. Germline loops: CDR1 LNHDA, CDR2 SQIVND (reference sequence). With V trimmed by 2 bases and J by 3 bases, 4 bases remained unmatched. This CDR3 has 15 amino acids. CDR3 protein: CASSIFLADYNEQFF. The DNA for the CDR3 is TGTGCCAGTAGTATATTCCTAGCGGACTACAATGAGCAGTTCTTC.

The rearrangement uses TRBV9 and TRBJ1-1, with D unresolved. V lost 0 bases and J 0 bases, leaving 12 bases between the germline ends. This CDR3 spans 16 amino acids. Germline CDR1 SGDLS, CDR2 YYNGEE. This CDR3 reads CASSVGPGTMNTEAFF. Here the CDR3 DNA reads TGTGCCAGCAGCGTAGGCCCGGGAACAATGAACACTGAAGCTTTCTTT.

In its sample, this clone was seen a few times. The V gene is TRBV19, the J gene TRBJ1-6; tentatively, D is TRBD1 (5 bases). The V end was cut by 5 bases, the J end by 9 bases, with 11 bases between. Germline loops: CDR1 LNHDA, CDR2 SQIVND (reference sequence). There are 13 residues in the CDR3. Here the CDR3 reads CASSLRDSSPLHF. The CDR3 DNA follows: TGTGCCAGTAGTCTGAGGGACTCTTCACCCCTCCACTTT.

The chain is built from TRBV5-1 and TRBJ1-2; D ambiguous. Trimming stripped 5 bases from V and 0 bases from J, with 11 bases between. The CDR3 is made up of 14 amino acids. Germline V CDR1 and CDR2: SGHRS, YFSETQ. The CDR3: CASSRLETNYGYTF. Written as DNA, the CDR3 is TGCGCCAGCAGTCGTTTAGAAACTAACTATGGCTACACCTTC.

This clone appeared once. The junction departs from the called germline gene at one end, perhaps through a read error. The chain uses TRBV5-4 and TRBJ1-2; 8 positions match TRBD1. Germline V lookup: CDR1 SGHNT, CDR2 YYREEE (reference sequence). There are 13 residues in the CDR3. The CDR3 loop reads CASSADRDYGYTF. In DNA, the CDR3 is TGTGCCAGCAGCGCGGACAGGGACTACGGCTACACCTTC. Full variable domain (remainder filled in from reference TRBV5-4 and TRBJ1-2): ETGVTQSPTHLIKTRGQQVTLRCSSQSGHNTVSWYQQALGQGPQFIFQYYREEENGRGNFPPRFSGLQFPNYSSELNVNALELDDSALYLCASSADRDYGYTFGSGTRLTVV.

The gene calls are TRBV7-3 and TRBJ2-7; 7 bases fit TRBD1. After removal of 5 bases from V and 3 bases from J, the junction contained 7 bases not matched to a gene. The CDR3 runs to 14 residues. CDR1 SGHTA and CDR2 FQGTGA come from the germline V gene. The CDR3, as DNA: TGTGCCAGCAGCCCGACGGGACAGAGCTACGAGCAGTACTTC. Residues: CASSPTGQSYEQYF. The whole variable domain, filled in from reference TRBV7-3 and TRBJ2-7, reads GAGVSQTPSNKVTEKGKYVELRCDPISGHTALYWYRQSLGQGPEFLIYFQGTGAADDSGLPNDRFFAVRPEGSVSTLKIQRTERGDSAVYLCASSPTGQSYEQYFGPGTRLTVT.

This clone was recorded at least ten times. V and J are TRBV10-3 and TRBJ2-2; weak D call: TRBD1 (5 bases). V shed 7 bases and J shed 4 bases, with 19 bases lying between them. The length of the CDR3 is 16 residues. Germline V gives CDR1 ENHRY, CDR2 SYGVKD. CDR3 sequence reads: CAIKDSRVGSTGELFF. CDR3 nucleotides: TGTGCCATCAAGGATTCCAGGGTGGGGTCCACCGGGGAGCTGTTTTTT.

The V and J genes are TRBV11-1 and TRBJ2-7; D call uncertain. Trimming removed 4 bases at V and 1 base at J, with 8 bases between. The CDR3 length is 13 residues. Germline V gene sequence: CDR1 SGHAT, CDR2 FQDESV (reference sequence). CDR3: CASSSPFSYEQYF. The DNA for the CDR3 is TGTGCCAGCAGCTCCCCCTTTTCCTACGAGCAGTACTTC.

This chain joins TRBV4-1 and TRBJ2-7; D unclear. Germline loops: CDR1 MGHRA, CDR2 YSYEKL. CDR3 size: 15 residues. The V end was cut by 0 bases, the J end by 2 bases, with 11 bases between. The CDR3 DNA reads as TGCGCCAGCAGCCAAGATCAGGCCTCCACCTACGAGCAGTACTTC. Encoded protein: CASSQDQASTYEQYF.

This chain connects TRBV5-1 to TRBJ1-1, with 7 bases matching TRBD1. J lost 0 bases, V lost 4 bases, and 6 bases had no gene match. The CDR3 contains 15 residues. The germline gives CDR1 SGHRS, CDR2 YFSETQ. The CDR3 region is CASSTTGDLNTEAFF. CDR3 DNA sequence: TGCGCCAGCAGCACCACAGGGGACCTGAACACTGAAGCTTTCTTT.

This sequence joins TRBV18 and TRBJ2-5; 8 bases match TRBD1. The CDR3 is made up of 14 amino acids. Germline V gene sequence: CDR1 KGHSH, CDR2 LQKENI. V gave up 4 bases and J gave up 5 bases; unmatched junction bases: 6. CDR3 DNA: TGTGCCAGCTCACTCCAGGGGGCTGGGGAGACCCAGTACTTC. Its protein product is CASSLQGAGETQYF.

The chain couples TRBV9 to TRBJ1-3, with 7 bases that match TRBD1. The CDR3 extends over 15 amino acids. V was clipped by 2 bases and J by 3 bases; unmatched bases: 5. Germline loops: CDR1 SGDLS, CDR2 YYNGEE. DNA for the CDR3: TGTGCCAGCAGCGTGGAGGGGGCGAGTGGAAACACCATATATTTT. This codes for CASSVEGASGNTIYF.

This clone was detected only once. The chain joins TRBV6-5 to TRBJ1-2; TRBD1 agrees at 9 bases. CDR1 is MNHEY and CDR2 is SVGAGI in the germline V gene. The CDR3 covers 16 residues. Trimming removed 2 bases from V and 4 bases from J; junction bases left unmatched: 8. In DNA, the CDR3 is TGTGCCAGCAGTTACGCACCGGGACAGGGCCTCTATGGCTACACCTTC. It is translated as CASSYAPGQGLYGYTF.

CDR3 residues: CASSVEGGRAYEQYF. The CDR3 nucleotides are TGTGCCAGCAGCGTAGAGGGCGGGAGGGCCTACGAGCAGTACTTC. This chain links TRBV9 with TRBJ2-7; TRBD2 agrees at 9 bases. Germline V gene data show CDR1 as SGDLS and CDR2 as YYNGEE. The CDR3 is made up of 15 amino acids. The ends lost 0 bases at V and 2 bases at J; junction bases unmatched: 3.

This chain uses TRBV6-5 with TRBJ1-6, with a possible D match to TRBD1 (5 bases). V was shortened by 0 bases and J by 6 bases, with 12 bases between the two germline ends. Germline V gives CDR1 MNHEY, CDR2 SVGAGI. The CDR3 runs to 16 residues. The CDR3 sequence: CASSYSGGGFNSPLHF. The CDR3 nucleotides are TGTGCCAGCAGTTACTCCGGGGGGGGATTTAATTCACCCCTCCACTTT.

This rearrangement joins TRBV18 to TRBJ2-7, with 9 bases identical to TRBD1. The CDR3 is 18 residues long. The germline gives CDR1 KGHSH, CDR2 LQKENI. With 0 bases clipped from V and 0 bases from J, the junction kept 9 bases outside the gene matches. CDR3 amino acids: CASSPPVSGQGSSYEQYF. In nucleotides, the CDR3 is TGTGCCAGCTCACCACCTGTATCGGGACAGGGAAGCTCCTACGAGCAGTACTTC. Filled out from reference TRBV18 and TRBJ2-7, the complete variable domain reads NAGVMQNPRHLVRRRGQEARLRCSPMKGHSHVYWYRQLPEEGLKFMVYLQKENIIDESGMPKERFSAEFPKEGPSILRIQQVVRGDSAAYFCASSPPVSGQGSSYEQYFGPGTRLTVT.

The chain employs TRBV11-2 and TRBJ2-1, with TRBD2 matching over 7 bases. This CDR3 comprises 15 residues. Trimming took 3 bases from V and 4 from J; bases not matched to a gene: 6. Germline V CDR1 and CDR2: SGHAT, FQNNGV. This CDR3 reads CASSFPPSGYNEQFF. The CDR3 region has the DNA TGTGCCAGCAGCTTTCCGCCTAGCGGATACAATGAGCAGTTCTTC.

This clone was recorded once. The CDR3 here is CSVVDTGGGRATEAFF. CDR3 nucleotides: TGCAGCGTAGTAGATACCGGGGGGGGACGGGCCACTGAAGCTTTCTTT. The chain couples TRBV29-1 to TRBJ1-1; maybe TRBD1 (5 bases). The germline gives CDR1 SQVTM, CDR2 ANQGSEA. This CDR3 comprises 16 residues. V lost 6 bases, J lost 4 bases, and 24 bases lay in between.

The CDR3 protein is CASSQLAGDEQYF. In DNA form, the CDR3 reads TGTGCCAGCAGTCAGCTAGCGGGAGACGAGCAGTACTTC. The chain uses TRBV6-5 and TRBJ2-7; 10 nucleotides agree with TRBD2. The CDR3 is 13 amino acids. The junction had 3 bases not matched to a gene; V was cut back by 5 bases and J by 5 bases. From germline, CDR1 is MNHEY and CDR2 SVGAGI.

The gene calls are TRBV7-9 and TRBJ1-4; 10 bases are shared with TRBD1. The V gene end was trimmed by 5 bases and the J gene end by 7 bases; junction bases not matched to a gene: 4. The CDR3 sequence is 14 residues long. Germline values: CDR1 SEHNR, CDR2 FQNEAQ (reference sequence). CDR3 protein: CASSRQGASEKLFF. CDR3 sequence (DNA): TGTGCCAGCAGCCGACAGGGGGCTTCTGAAAAACTGTTTTTT.

The chain recombines TRBV6-1 with TRBJ2-1, with 9 bases matching TRBD1. The CDR3 sequence is 17 residues long. Germline V CDR1 and CDR2: MNHNS, SASEGT. V lost 0 bases, J lost 6 bases, and 9 bases stayed unmatched. This chain's CDR3 is CASSEAIKGQGPNEQFF. Written as DNA, the CDR3 is TGTGCCAGCAGTGAAGCTATCAAGGGACAGGGTCCCAATGAGCAGTTCTTC.

The chain couples TRBV15 to TRBJ1-2; 10 bases are shared with TRBD1. V dropped 2 bases and J dropped 8; count of bases not matched to a gene: 5. Looked up from germline, CDR1 is LNHNV and CDR2 is YYDKDF (reference sequence). The CDR3 contains 14 residues. The CDR3 protein is CATSRTGTGAGYTF. CDR3 DNA sequence: TGTGCCACCAGCAGAACCGGGACAGGGGCCGGCTACACCTTC. Supplemented by reference TRBV15 and TRBJ1-2, the full variable domain reads DAMVIQNPRYQVTQFGKPVTLSCSQTLNHNVMYWYQQKSSQAPKLLFHYYDKDFNNEADTPDNFQSRRPNTSFCFLDIRSPGLGDTAMYLCATSRTGTGAGYTFGSGTRLTVV.

This sequence joins TRBV11-3 and TRBJ2-2; the match to TRBD2 covers 10 bases. The length of the CDR3 is 16 residues. The trim removed 3 bases at V and 6 bases at J, leaving 7 bases unmatched. Germline V gives CDR1 SGHNT, CDR2 YENEEA. The CDR3 sequence: CASSFIASGSPGELFF. The CDR3 DNA sequence: TGTGCCAGCAGCTTTATCGCTAGCGGGAGTCCCGGGGAGCTGTTTTTT.

This chain links TRBV29-1 with TRBJ2-7, with a possible D match to TRBD2 (5 bases). Per the germline V gene, CDR1 is SQVTM and CDR2 is ANQGSEA. Trimming shortened V by 5 bases and J by 3 bases, and 17 bases separated the two germline ends. The CDR3 is made up of 14 amino acids. The CDR3 reads CSVFSTKGSYEQYF. The CDR3 nucleotides are TGCAGCGTTTTTTCGACAAAAGGGAGCTACGAGCAGTACTTC.

This clone was detected once. The rearrangement links TRBV27 to TRBJ2-5; 9 nucleotides line up with TRBD1. Germline V CDR1 and CDR2: MNHEY, SMNVEV (reference sequence). V was clipped by 4 bases and J by 5 bases; unmatched bases: 8. This CDR3 region has 15 residues. The CDR3 nucleotides read TGTGCCAGCAGTTCCTCGACAGGGGGAGGGGAGACCCAGTACTTC. Protein product: CASSSSTGGGETQYF.

This sequence joins TRBV30 and TRBJ1-1; a possible D gene is TRBD1 (5 bases). CDR1 is GTSNPN, CDR2 SVGIG, per germline (reference sequence). This CDR3 region has 13 residues. The V gene lost 5 bases and the J gene lost 0 bases, with 10 bases spanning the gap. CDR3: CAWSRGVNTEAFF. CDR3 nucleotide sequence: TGTGCCTGGTCCCGGGGGGTGAACACTGAAGCTTTCTTT. Using reference TRBV30 and TRBJ1-1 for the parts outside the CDR3, the full variable domain is SQTIHQWPATLVQPVGSPLSLECTVEGTSNPNLYWYRQAAGRGLQLLFYSVGIGQISSEVPQNLSASRPQDRQFILSSKKLLLSDSGFYLCAWSRGVNTEAFFGQGTRLTVV.

The chain employs TRBV7-2 and TRBJ1-2, with D perhaps matching TRBD1 (6 bases). The CDR3 consists of 14 residues. The germline V gene encodes CDR1 SGHTA and CDR2 FQGNSA. V was pared by 4 bases and J by 0 bases, with 9 bases between. The CDR3 loop is CASSYRQANYGYTF. The CDR3 DNA follows: TGTGCCAGCAGCTATCGACAGGCTAACTATGGCTACACCTTC.